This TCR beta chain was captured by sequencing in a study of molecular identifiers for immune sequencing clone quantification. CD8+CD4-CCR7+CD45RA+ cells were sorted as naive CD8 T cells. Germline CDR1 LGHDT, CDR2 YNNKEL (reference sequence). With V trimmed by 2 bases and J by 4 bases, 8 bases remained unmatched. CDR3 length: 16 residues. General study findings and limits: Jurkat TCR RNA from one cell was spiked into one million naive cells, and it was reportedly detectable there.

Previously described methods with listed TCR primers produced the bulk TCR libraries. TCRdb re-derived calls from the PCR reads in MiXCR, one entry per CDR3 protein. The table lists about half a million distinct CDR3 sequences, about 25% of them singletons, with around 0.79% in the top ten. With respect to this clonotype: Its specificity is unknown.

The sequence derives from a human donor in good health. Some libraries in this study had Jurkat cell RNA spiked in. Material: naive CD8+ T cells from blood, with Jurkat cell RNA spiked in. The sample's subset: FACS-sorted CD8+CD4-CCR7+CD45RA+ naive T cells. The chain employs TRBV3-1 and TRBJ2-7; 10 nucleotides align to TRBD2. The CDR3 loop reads CASSQPTLAGAYEQYF. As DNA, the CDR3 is TGTGCCAGCAGCCAACCGACCCTAGCGGGAGCTTACGAGCAGTACTTC.